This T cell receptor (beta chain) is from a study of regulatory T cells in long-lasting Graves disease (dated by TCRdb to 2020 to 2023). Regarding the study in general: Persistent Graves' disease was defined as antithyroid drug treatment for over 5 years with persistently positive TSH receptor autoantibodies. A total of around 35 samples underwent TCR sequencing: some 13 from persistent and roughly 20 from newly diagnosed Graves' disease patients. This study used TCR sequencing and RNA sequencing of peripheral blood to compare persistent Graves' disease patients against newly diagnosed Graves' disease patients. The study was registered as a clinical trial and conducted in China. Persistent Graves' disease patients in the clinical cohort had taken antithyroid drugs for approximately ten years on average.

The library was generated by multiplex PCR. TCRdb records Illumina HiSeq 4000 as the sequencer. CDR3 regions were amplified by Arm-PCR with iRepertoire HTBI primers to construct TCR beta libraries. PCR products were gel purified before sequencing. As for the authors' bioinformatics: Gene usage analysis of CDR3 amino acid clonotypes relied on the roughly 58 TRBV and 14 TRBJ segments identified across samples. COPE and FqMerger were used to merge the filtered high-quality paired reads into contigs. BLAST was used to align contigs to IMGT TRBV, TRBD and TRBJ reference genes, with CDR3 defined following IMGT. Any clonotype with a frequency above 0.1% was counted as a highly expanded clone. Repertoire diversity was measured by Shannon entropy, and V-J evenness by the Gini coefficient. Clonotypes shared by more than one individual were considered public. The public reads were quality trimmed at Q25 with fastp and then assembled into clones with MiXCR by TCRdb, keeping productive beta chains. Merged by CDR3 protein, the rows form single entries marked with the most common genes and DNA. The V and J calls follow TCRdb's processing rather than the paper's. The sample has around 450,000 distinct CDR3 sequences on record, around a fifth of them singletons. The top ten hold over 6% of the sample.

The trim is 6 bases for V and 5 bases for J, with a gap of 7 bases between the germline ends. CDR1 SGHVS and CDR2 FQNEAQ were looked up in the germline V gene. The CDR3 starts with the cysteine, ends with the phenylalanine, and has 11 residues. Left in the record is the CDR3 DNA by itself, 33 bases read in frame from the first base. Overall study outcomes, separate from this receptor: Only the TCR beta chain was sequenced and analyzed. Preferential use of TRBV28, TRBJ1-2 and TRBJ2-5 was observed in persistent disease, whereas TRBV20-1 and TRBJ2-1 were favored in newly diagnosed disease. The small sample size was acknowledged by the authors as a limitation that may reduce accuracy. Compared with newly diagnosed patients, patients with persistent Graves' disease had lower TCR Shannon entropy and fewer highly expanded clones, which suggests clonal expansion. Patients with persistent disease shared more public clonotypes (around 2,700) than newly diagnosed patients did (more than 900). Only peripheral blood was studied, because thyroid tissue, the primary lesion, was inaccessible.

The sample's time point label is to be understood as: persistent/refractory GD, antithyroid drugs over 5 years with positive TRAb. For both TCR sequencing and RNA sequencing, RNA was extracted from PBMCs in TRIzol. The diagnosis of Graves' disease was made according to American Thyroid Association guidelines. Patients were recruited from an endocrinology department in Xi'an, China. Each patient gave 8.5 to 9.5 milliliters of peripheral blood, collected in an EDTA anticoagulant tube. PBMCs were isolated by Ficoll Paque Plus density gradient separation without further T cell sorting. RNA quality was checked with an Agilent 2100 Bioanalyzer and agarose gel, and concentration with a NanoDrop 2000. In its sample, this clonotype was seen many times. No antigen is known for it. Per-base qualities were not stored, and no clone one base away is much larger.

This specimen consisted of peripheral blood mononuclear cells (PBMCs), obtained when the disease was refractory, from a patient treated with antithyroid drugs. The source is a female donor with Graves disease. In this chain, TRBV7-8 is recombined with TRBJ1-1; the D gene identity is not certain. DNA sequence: TGTGCCAGCAGTTACGGAACTGAAGCTTTCTTT. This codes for CASSYGTEAFF.